Shown below are 13 T cell receptor beta chains from a single sample sequenced in a study of blood T cells in healthy people across ages. A second about 7 to 12 cycle PCR used barcoded and J-beta primers. Each CDR3 protein gets one entry after TCRdb re-called the 5' RACE reads with MiXCR. The table has over 1,500,000 distinct CDR3 sequences, about 49% seen once. Sequenced material: blood. The receptors come from a woman aged 40 to 55 in good health.

This chain links TRBV27 with TRBJ2-2; 12 bases align to TRBD1. Germline V gene lookup returns CDR1 MNHEY and CDR2 SMNVEV (reference sequence). The CDR3 is 18 amino acids. V lost 3 bases, J lost 1 base, and 6 bases stayed unmatched. The CDR3 nucleotides are TGTGCCAGCAGTTTTTGGGGGGACAGGGGGCAGAACACCGGGGAGCTGTTTTTT. As protein: CASSFWGDRGQNTGELFF.

This clonotype was seen only once. The J gene is TRBJ2-7, the V gene TRBV10-3; D tentatively reads TRBD1 or TRBD2 (5 bases each). V lost 7 bases to trimming and J lost 6 bases, with 13 bases between them. The CDR3 has 12 amino acids. Germline V gene data show CDR1 as ENHRY and CDR2 as SYGVKD. Here the CDR3 DNA reads TGTGCCATCAAAGGTTCAGGGACCGAGCAGTACTTC. It yields the protein CAIKGSGTEQYF.

The V call is TRBV7-2, the J call TRBJ2-3; TRBD2 agrees at 10 bases. Germline V gene sequence: CDR1 SGHTA, CDR2 FQGNSA. V was clipped by 3 bases and J by 8 bases; unmatched bases: 11. The length of the CDR3 is 16 residues. The CDR3, as DNA: TGTGCCAGCAGCTTTAAGCGGGGGGGTCCGCCAGGTACGCAGTATTTT. Translation gives CASSFKRGGPPGTQYF.

The gene calls are TRBV5-1 and TRBJ2-7; D is unresolved. Germline V gives CDR1 SGHRS, CDR2 YFSETQ. The V and J ends lost 4 bases and 1 base respectively, with 15 bases between them. This CDR3 has 15 amino acids. The CDR3 loop reads CASSPAGRVSYEQYF. CDR3 sequence (DNA): TGCGCCAGCAGCCCCGCAGGCAGAGTGTCCTACGAGCAGTACTTC.

The chain links TRBV7-2 to TRBJ1-1; D perhaps matches TRBD1 (5 bases). Germline loops: CDR1 SGHTA, CDR2 FQGNSA. Trimming left V 4 bases short and J 11 bases short, with 17 bases between. The CDR3 loop spans 13 amino acids. The CDR3, as DNA: TGTGCCAGCAGCTCAGGGAGGGGATTTGTGGCTTTCTTT. Translated, it gives CASSSGRGFVAFF.

This chain connects TRBV24-1 to TRBJ2-1, with 7 bases fitting TRBD2. CDR3 length equals 14 residues. The V gene's germline CDR1 is KGHDR and CDR2 SFDVKD. V was clipped by 7 bases and J by 7 bases; unmatched bases: 9. The CDR3 DNA sequence: TGTGCCACCAGGGCAGCGGGGCCAGGTAATGAGCAGTTCTTC. Amino acids: CATRAAGPGNEQFF.

The chain combines TRBV20-1 with TRBJ2-5; 10 bases fit TRBD2. CDR1 and CDR2 (germline): DFQATT, SNEGSKA (reference sequence). J lost 2 bases, V lost 3 bases, and 9 bases had no gene match. This CDR3 spans 16 amino acids. The CDR3 protein is CSASPTTAGGQETQYF. DNA of the CDR3: TGCAGTGCTAGTCCTACGACAGCGGGGGGGCAAGAGACCCAGTACTTC.

Concerning this clonotype: A much larger clone lies a single base off, so this may be a read error. This chain joins TRBV12-3 or TRBV12-4 and TRBJ2-1; 13 bases are a match to TRBD2. This CDR3 comprises 16 residues. CDR3 nucleotide sequence: TGTACCAGCAGTTTAGCGACTAGCGGGGGGTTGGGTGAGCAGTTCTTC. Amino acid sequence: CTSSLATSGGLGEQFF.

V and J are TRBV20-1 and TRBJ2-5; unclear D gene. V dropped 2 bases and J dropped 5 bases, with 12 bases sitting between them. This CDR3 has 13 amino acids. Germline CDR1 DFQATT, CDR2 SNEGSKA (reference sequence). CDR3 residues: CSARIGTRETQYF. In DNA form, the CDR3 reads TGCAGTGCTAGAATCGGCACGCGGGAGACCCAGTACTTC.

This clonotype was seen a handful of times. The chain has TRBV7-6 and TRBJ2-5; no reliable D call. The CDR3 is 15 amino acids. The germline V gene has CDR1 SGHVS and CDR2 FNYEAQ. Trimming removed 4 bases at V and 0 bases at J, with 12 bases between. DNA of the CDR3: TGTGCCAGCAGCTACGGGCGTACTTACCAAGAGACCCAGTACTTC. Protein product: CASSYGRTYQETQYF.

The chain combines TRBV6-6 with TRBJ2-7, with 10 bases identical to TRBD1. With V trimmed by 6 bases and J by 6 bases, 8 bases remained unmatched. Germline CDR1 and CDR2: MNHNY and SVGAGI (reference sequence). This CDR3 has 14 amino acids. For the CDR3, the DNA is TGTGCCAGCAGGGCTGGACAGGGGGGCTCCGAGCAGTACTTC. Translation gives CASRAGQGGSEQYF.

This clonotype has just a few counts. This rearrangement joins TRBV7-2 to TRBJ2-3, with TRBD2 as a possible D gene (5 bases). CDR3 length: 17 amino acids. Germline CDR1 and CDR2: SGHTA and FQGNSA. V gave up 5 bases and J gave up 2 bases, with 20 bases separating them. CDR3 DNA: TGTGCCAGCAGCCCGTCCCGGGTTAGCGTTATCACAGATACGCAGTATTTT. Its translation is CASSPSRVSVITDTQYF. Filled out from reference TRBV7-2 and TRBJ2-3, the complete variable domain reads GAGVSQSPSNKVTEKGKDVELRCDPISGHTALYWYRQSLGQGLEFLIYFQGNSAPDKSGLPSDRFSAERTGGSVSTLTIQRTQQEDSAVYLCASSPSRVSVITDTQYFGPGTRLTVL.

This clonotype occurred a few times. The V call is TRBV6-5, the J call TRBJ2-7; 10 bases match TRBD1. Germline values: CDR1 MNHEY, CDR2 SVGAGI. V gave up 5 bases and J gave up 2 bases; unmatched junction bases: 6. This CDR3 is 15 amino acids long. The DNA of the CDR3 is TGTGCCAGCAGTGCGGACAGGGGGACTACCTACGAGCAGTACTTC. Residues: CASSADRGTTYEQYF.